These 29 T cell receptor beta chains were all obtained from the same sample, sequenced in a study of T cell responses to AZD1222 COVID-19 vaccine. Produced via immunoSEQ multiplex PCR; TCRdb's table is partial and in-frame only. The table shows 100,000 to 150,000 clones, with 85% to 90% occurring only once. This sample comprised peripheral blood, obtained 28 days after the second AZD1222 dose. All receptors come from an adult who received the AZD1222 COVID-19 vaccine.

The rearrangement links TRBV19 to TRBJ1-1; TRBD1 might be the D (5 bases). V lost 1 base, J lost 3 bases, and 12 bases lay in between. The CDR3 length is 15 residues. CDR1 is LNHDA and CDR2 is SQIVND in the germline V gene (reference sequence). The CDR3 sequence is CASSIAAGWDTEAFF. Here the CDR3 DNA reads TGTGCCAGTAGTATAGCGGCAGGGTGGGACACTGAAGCTTTCTTT.

J is TRBJ2-7 and V is TRBV30, with 7 bases that match TRBD1. V was clipped by 2 bases and J by 4 bases; unmatched bases: 11. The CDR3 length is 15 residues. Germline-derived CDR1 and CDR2 are GTSNPN and SVGIG (reference sequence). The CDR3 DNA sequence: TGTGCCTGGAGTCGAGCCCCCGGGACAGTGTACGAGCAGTACTTC. It codes for CAWSRAPGTVYEQYF.

This chain connects TRBV5-1 to TRBJ1-5; D call uncertain. V was cut by 2 bases and J by 3 bases, with 9 bases left in between. The germline CDR1 and CDR2 sequences are SGHRS and YFSETQ. The CDR3 length is 14 residues. The CDR3 reads CASSFSHPNQPQHF. CDR3 sequence (DNA): TGCGCCAGCAGCTTTTCACATCCCAATCAGCCCCAGCATTTT.

The chain links TRBV10-3 to TRBJ1-1; no firm D call. The length of the CDR3 is 14 residues. The V gene lost 3 bases and the J gene lost 0 bases, with 8 bases spanning the gap. Germline assignment: CDR1 ENHRY and CDR2 SYGVKD. The CDR3 DNA sequence: TGTGCCATCAGTGACAGTTACATGAACACTGAAGCTTTCTTT. This codes for CAISDSYMNTEAFF.

This chain links TRBV5-5 with TRBJ2-7; D possibly corresponds to TRBD1 (6 bases). Germline loops: CDR1 SGHKS, CDR2 YYEKEE (reference sequence). Trimming took off 4 bases at V and 5 bases at J, with 16 bases between the two ends. This CDR3 is built from 14 residues. CDR3 region: CASSHGQRLDEQYF. DNA of the CDR3: TGTGCCAGCAGCCACGGACAGAGGCTGGACGAGCAGTACTTC.

The table lists this clone with a count of one. The gene calls are TRBV7-3 and TRBJ1-2; 8 bases match TRBD1. The CDR3 totals 13 residues. V lost 5 bases to trimming and J lost 3 bases; unmatched junction nucleotides: 2. Germline assignment: CDR1 SGHTA and CDR2 FQGTGA. The CDR3 reads CASSPTGDYGYTF. The DNA of the CDR3 is TGTGCCAGCAGCCCGACAGGGGACTATGGCTACACCTTC.

The V gene is TRBV19, the J gene TRBJ1-1, with a weak D call TRBD1 (5 bases). Trimming stripped 5 bases from V and 1 base from J, with 8 bases between. Germline V gene lookup returns CDR1 LNHDA and CDR2 SQIVND (reference sequence). The CDR3 consists of 13 residues. The CDR3 sequence is CASSRDGNTEAFF. The CDR3 region has the DNA TGTGCCAGTAGTCGGGACGGGAACACTGAAGCTTTCTTT.

The CDR3 DNA reads TGCGCCAACCGGGGGCTTAACTACGAGCAGTACTTC. It specifies CANRGLNYEQYF. The rearrangement links TRBV10-1 to TRBJ2-7; D is possibly TRBD1 or TRBD2 (6 bases each). Trimming shortened V by 10 bases and J by 3 bases, and 13 bases separated the two germline ends. The CDR3 length is 12 residues. Germline CDR1 reads WNHNN; CDR2 reads SYGVQD (reference sequence).

The chain is built from TRBV7-2 and TRBJ2-5; the D call may be TRBD1 or TRBD2 (5 bases each). V lost 6 bases and J 1 base, leaving 12 bases between the germline ends. The length of the CDR3 is 14 residues. Germline CDR1 reads SGHTA; CDR2 reads FQGNSA. CDR3 sequence reads: CASSNYGTQETQYF. DNA for the CDR3: TGTGCCAGCAGTAACTACGGGACCCAAGAGACCCAGTACTTC.

The V and J genes are TRBV21-1 and TRBJ1-2; TRBD1 is the table's D call and was not checked against the DNA. TRBV21-1 is deemed a pseudogene. The CDR3 covers 13 residues. This CDR3 is CASSKAGAYGYTF. The CDR3 DNA reads TGTGCCAGCAGCAAAGCGGGGGCATATGGCTACACCTTC.

This clone was seen only once. The chain combines TRBV28 with TRBJ1-5; D possibly corresponds to TRBD1 (5 bases). CDR1 MDHEN and CDR2 SYDVKM come from the germline V gene. V was trimmed by 5 bases and J by 3 bases, leaving 14 bases between them. The CDR3 is made up of 15 amino acids. CDR3 in amino acids: CASSPSAGSNQPQHF. DNA of the CDR3: TGTGCCAGCAGTCCCTCTGCAGGGTCCAATCAGCCCCAGCATTTT.

The chain employs TRBV7-8 and TRBJ2-7, with D perhaps TRBD1 or TRBD2 (5 bases each). The CDR3 loop spans 16 amino acids. Trimming pared 5 bases from V and 7 bases from J, leaving 24 bases between. Germline CDR1 reads SGHVS; CDR2 reads FQNEAQ. The DNA of the CDR3 is TGTGCCAGCAGCCTAGGCTCCGGGACCTCCACGGGGGAGCAGTACTTC. Its protein product is CASSLGSGTSTGEQYF. The variable domain in full, with the rest retrieved from reference TRBV7-8 and TRBJ2-7, is GAGVSQSPRYKVAKRGQDVALRCDPISGHVSLFWYQQALGQGPEFLTYFQNEAQLDKSGLPSDRFFAERPEGSVSTLKIQRTQQEDSAVYLCASSLGSGTSTGEQYFGPGTRLTVT.

The V gene is TRBV6-5, the J gene TRBJ2-6; tentative D call: TRBD2 (6 bases). From germline, CDR1 is MNHEY and CDR2 SVGAGI. V was shortened by 7 bases and J by 2 bases, with 15 bases between the two germline ends. The CDR3 spans 16 residues. CDR3 residues: CASTYTGGTGANVLTF. For the CDR3, the DNA is TGTGCCAGCACTTATACAGGAGGGACTGGGGCCAACGTCCTGACTTTC.

The chain couples TRBV7-6 to TRBJ2-7; 10 bases fit TRBD2. V dropped 2 bases and J dropped 3; count of bases not matched to a gene: 4. Germline CDR1 is SGHVS and CDR2 is FNYEAQ. This CDR3 spans 15 amino acids. CDR3 sequence: CASSLKLAGGYEQYF. As DNA, the CDR3 is TGTGCCAGCAGCTTAAAATTAGCGGGGGGCTACGAGCAGTACTTC.

The chain uses TRBV7-9 and TRBJ2-5, with a possible D match to TRBD2 (6 bases). Germline assignment: CDR1 SEHNR and CDR2 FQNEAQ (reference sequence). The CDR3 spans 16 residues. Trimming shortened V by 6 bases and J by 1 base, and 18 bases separated the two germline ends. This chain's CDR3 is CASRSLGGDTQETQYF. CDR3 nucleotide sequence: TGTGCCAGCAGGTCCCTTGGCGGGGATACCCAAGAGACCCAGTACTTC.

V and J are TRBV6-5 and TRBJ1-1; 9 nucleotides match TRBD1. The CDR3 sequence is 13 residues long. Germline trimming cut 5 bases from V and 4 bases from J; bases unmatched to any gene: 2. Germline assignment: CDR1 MNHEY and CDR2 SVGAGI. The CDR3 sequence: CASSPTGGTEAFF. The CDR3 nucleotides read TGTGCCAGCAGTCCGACAGGGGGCACTGAAGCTTTCTTT.

V usage is TRBV6-2 or TRBV6-3 and J usage is TRBJ2-7, with no clear D. CDR1 is MNHEY, CDR2 SVGEGT, per germline. This CDR3 region has 13 residues. Trimming stripped 2 bases from V and 5 bases from J, with 10 bases between. CDR3 bases: TGTGCCAGCAGTTACCTCCGGACCCACGAGCAGTACTTC. Protein: CASSYLRTHEQYF.

Only one count was recorded for this clone. The chain carries TRBV24-1 and TRBJ1-1; D perhaps matches TRBD1 (5 bases). This CDR3 is 14 amino acids long. Deletions cut 7 bases from V and 1 base from J, with 12 bases between. Per the germline V gene, CDR1 is KGHDR and CDR2 is SFDVKD. This chain's CDR3 is CATSSGRSNTEAFF. As DNA, the CDR3 is TGTGCCACCAGCTCAGGGCGCTCGAACACTGAAGCTTTCTTT.

The V and J genes are TRBV4-3 and TRBJ1-2; possible D gene TRBD1, 6 bases. V was pared by 0 bases and J by 4 bases, with 12 bases between. Germline V CDR1 and CDR2: LGHNA, YSLEER. CDR3 length: 15 amino acids. The CDR3 loop reads CASSQDDRIVYGYTF. DNA for the CDR3: TGCGCCAGCAGCCAAGATGACAGGATCGTCTATGGCTACACCTTC.

The CDR3 protein is CASTVTGFYNSPLHF. As DNA, the CDR3 is TGTGCCAGCACTGTGACAGGGTTCTATAATTCACCCCTCCACTTT. The genes are TRBV2 and TRBJ1-6, with 7 nucleotides matching TRBD1. Trimming removed 7 bases from V and 3 bases from J; junction bases left unmatched: 6. CDR3 length: 15 residues. CDR1 is SNHLY and CDR2 is FYNNEI in the germline V gene.

The J gene is TRBJ1-3, the V gene TRBV4-1; TRBD1 might be the D (5 bases). CDR1 MGHRA and CDR2 YSYEKL come from the germline V gene. The V end was cut by 4 bases, the J end by 0 bases, with 10 bases between. The length of the CDR3 is 15 residues. The CDR3 DNA follows: TGCGCCAGCAGCCCCCGGGACGGCTCTGGAAACACCATATATTTT. Residues: CASSPRDGSGNTIYF.

V gene TRBV11-2 combines with J gene TRBJ2-1, with a tentative D call TRBD2 (6 bases). Trimming shortened V by 2 bases and J by 2 bases, and 10 bases separated the two germline ends. Per the germline V gene, CDR1 is SGHAT and CDR2 is FQNNGV. The CDR3 extends over 15 amino acids. In DNA, the CDR3 is TGTGCCAGCAGCTTAATGGCGGGGACCTACAATGAGCAGTTCTTC. Its translation is CASSLMAGTYNEQFF.

Relative to its sample, this clone is medium-sized. The rearrangement links TRBV6-5 to TRBJ1-1, with a possible D match to TRBD1 (6 bases). V lost 7 bases and J lost 4, with 13 bases in between. The CDR3 loop spans 13 amino acids. Per the germline V gene, CDR1 is MNHEY and CDR2 is SVGAGI. CDR3 sequence reads: CASTKGETTEAFF. DNA for the CDR3: TGTGCCAGCACCAAGGGGGAGACCACTGAAGCTTTCTTT.

This clone was counted once. This chain uses TRBV4-1 with TRBJ2-1; 10 bases map to TRBD1. This CDR3 comprises 16 residues. Germline trimming cut 3 bases from V and 7 bases from J; bases unmatched to any gene: 9. Germline lookup yields CDR1 MGHRA and CDR2 YSYEKL. The CDR3 spells CASSQVTGTGVNEQFF. The CDR3 DNA follows: TGCGCCAGCAGCCAGGTCACCGGGACAGGGGTAAATGAGCAGTTCTTC.

V is TRBV4-2 and J is TRBJ1-4; the match to TRBD1 covers 9 bases. CDR1 and CDR2 from the germline V gene are LGHNA and YNFKEQ. The ends lost 5 bases at V and 2 bases at J; junction bases unmatched: 3. The CDR3 runs 15 residues. The CDR3 sequence is CASSTGTGTNEKLFF. The CDR3 DNA is TGTGCCAGCAGCACCGGGACAGGGACTAATGAAAAACTGTTTTTT.

The DNA of the CDR3 is TGTGCCAGCAGCTGGACTAGCGGACACGAGCAGTACTTC. It specifies CASSWTSGHEQYF. V gene TRBV6-5 combines with J gene TRBJ2-7, with 10 bases that match TRBD2. Trimming at V came to 6 bases and at J to 5 bases, leaving 4 bases not matched to a gene. The V gene's germline CDR1 is MNHEY and CDR2 SVGAGI. The length of the CDR3 is 13 residues.

This sequence joins TRBV19 and TRBJ1-2; TRBD1 matches 7 bases. The J segment lost 6 bases and the V segment lost 8 bases, leaving 15 bases of the junction unmatched. Germline V gene lookup returns CDR1 LNHDA and CDR2 SQIVND (reference sequence). This CDR3 comprises 15 residues. This CDR3 reads CASSIDRALGNGYTF. The CDR3 DNA reads TGTGCCAGTTCCATCGACAGGGCACTGGGGAATGGCTACACCTTC.

This sequence joins TRBV4-1 and TRBJ1-4, with D possibly TRBD1 on 5 matching bases. CDR3 length: 16 amino acids. With 0 bases removed from V and 7 bases from J, the gap between germline ends came to 15 bases. The germline CDR1 and CDR2 sequences are MGHRA and YSYEKL. CDR3 nucleotide sequence: TGCGCCAGCAGCCAAGAGTGGGGGAGGGTAGGTGAAAAACTGTTTTTT. It specifies CASSQEWGRVGEKLFF.

This clone was observed a few times. The chain combines TRBV2 with TRBJ2-3; D is possibly TRBD1 (6 bases). Trimming shortened V by 3 bases and J by 5 bases, and 9 bases separated the two germline ends. Germline V gives CDR1 SNHLY, CDR2 FYNNEI. The CDR3 consists of 13 residues. Here the CDR3 DNA reads TGTGCCAGCAGTGACTACAGGGAAGATACGCAGTATTTT. Protein sequence: CASSDYREDTQYF.